This TCR beta chain derives from a study of T cells after yellow fever vaccination. Study overall: Low-cell-number fractions underwent preparation using SMART-Seq v4 Ultra Low Input. Study-wide points: Across the CD4 and CD8 compartments, a small share of clonotypes was present in both. Post-booster repertoires contained most primary-vaccination clones again (approximately 95% CD4, 85% to 90% CD8).

TCRdb analysed the 5' RACE reads with MiXCR anew, one entry per CDR3 protein. This repertoire shows 300,000 to 350,000 distinct CDR3 sequences, around 8.1% found once; its top ten account for 17%. With 5 bases removed from V and 5 bases from J, the gap between germline ends came to 16 bases. Germline V gene sequence: CDR1 LNHDA, CDR2 SQIVND (reference sequence). The CDR3 contains 14 residues. This clonotype appeared a few times. Its antigen is not known. This chain connects TRBV19 to TRBJ2-7, with D possibly being TRBD1 (5 bases). The clonotype originates from a man aged 18-30 years who received the YFV17D yellow fever vaccine. The input for sequencing was PBMCs, taken approximately 40 days after the first yellow fever vaccination. In DNA form, the CDR3 reads TGTGCCAGTAGTTCCCTTCAGGGTACCAACGAGCAGTACTTC. Its protein product is CASSSLQGTNEQYF.